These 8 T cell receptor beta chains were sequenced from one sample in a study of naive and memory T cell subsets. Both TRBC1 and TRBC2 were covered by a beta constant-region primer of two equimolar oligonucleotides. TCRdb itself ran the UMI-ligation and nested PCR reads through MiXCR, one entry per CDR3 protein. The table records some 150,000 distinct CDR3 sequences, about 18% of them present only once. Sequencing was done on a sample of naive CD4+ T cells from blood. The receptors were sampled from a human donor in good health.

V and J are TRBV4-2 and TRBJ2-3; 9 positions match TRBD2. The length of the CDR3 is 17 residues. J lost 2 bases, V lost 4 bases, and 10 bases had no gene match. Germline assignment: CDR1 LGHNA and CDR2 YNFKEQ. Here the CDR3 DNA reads TGTGCCAGCAGCCCTTCTGCGGCTAGCGGGAACACAGATACGCAGTATTTT. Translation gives CASSPSAASGNTDTQYF.

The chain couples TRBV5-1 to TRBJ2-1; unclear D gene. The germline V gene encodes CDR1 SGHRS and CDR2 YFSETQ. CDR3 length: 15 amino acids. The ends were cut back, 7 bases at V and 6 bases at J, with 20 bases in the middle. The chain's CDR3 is CASGESLRMGNEQFF. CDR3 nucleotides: TGCGCCAGCGGAGAGTCCCTACGGATGGGCAATGAGCAGTTCTTC.

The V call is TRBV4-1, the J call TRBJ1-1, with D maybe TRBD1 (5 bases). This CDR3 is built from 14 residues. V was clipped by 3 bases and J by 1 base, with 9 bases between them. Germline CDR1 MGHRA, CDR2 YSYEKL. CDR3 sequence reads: CASSQGQPNTEAFF. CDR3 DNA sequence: TGCGCCAGCAGCCAGGGGCAGCCGAACACTGAAGCTTTCTTT.

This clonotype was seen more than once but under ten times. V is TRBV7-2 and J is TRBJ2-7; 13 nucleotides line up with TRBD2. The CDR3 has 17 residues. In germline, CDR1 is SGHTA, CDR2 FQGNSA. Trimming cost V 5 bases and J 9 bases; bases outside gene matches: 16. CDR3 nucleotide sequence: TGTGCCAGCAGCGGGGGACAGTCCGGGACTAGCGGGATATCGCAGTACTTC. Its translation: CASSGGQSGTSGISQYF.

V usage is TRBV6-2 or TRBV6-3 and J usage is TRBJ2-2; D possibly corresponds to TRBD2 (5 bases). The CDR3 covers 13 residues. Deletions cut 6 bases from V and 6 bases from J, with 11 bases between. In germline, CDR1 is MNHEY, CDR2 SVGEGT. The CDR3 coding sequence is TGTGCCAGCAGAAATGGACTTCCCGGGGAGCTGTTTTTT. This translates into CASRNGLPGELFF.

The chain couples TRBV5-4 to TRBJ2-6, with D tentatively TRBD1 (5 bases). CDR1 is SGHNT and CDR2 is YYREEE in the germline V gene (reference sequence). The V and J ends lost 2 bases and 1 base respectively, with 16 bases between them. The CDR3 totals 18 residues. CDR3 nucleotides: TGTGCCAGCAGCTTCCCAGGGCCCTCTGCTTCTGGGGCCAACGTCCTGACTTTC. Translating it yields CASSFPGPSASGANVLTF.

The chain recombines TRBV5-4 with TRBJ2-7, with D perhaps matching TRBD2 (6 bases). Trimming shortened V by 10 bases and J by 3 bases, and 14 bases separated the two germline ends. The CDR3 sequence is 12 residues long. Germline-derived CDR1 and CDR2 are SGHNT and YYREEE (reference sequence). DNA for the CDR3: TGTGCCTGGGGGGATATCTTCTACGAGCAGTACTTC. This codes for CAWGDIFYEQYF.

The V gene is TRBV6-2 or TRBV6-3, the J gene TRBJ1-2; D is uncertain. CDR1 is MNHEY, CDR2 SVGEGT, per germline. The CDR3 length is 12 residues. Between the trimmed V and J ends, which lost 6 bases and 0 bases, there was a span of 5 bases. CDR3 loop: CASSEANYGYTF. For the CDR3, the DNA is TGTGCCAGCAGCGAAGCTAACTATGGCTACACCTTC.